The 19 T cell receptor beta chains in this list originate from one sample, sequenced in a study of blood T cell repertoires in COVID-19. Some clones are missing from TCRdb's copy, which holds only in-frame ones; the method was immunoSEQ multiplex PCR. The sample contains about 250,000 clones, 81% of which appear only once. Sequencing was performed on peripheral blood. These receptors came from a woman of 80 years or more with acute or convalescent COVID-19.

The gene calls are TRBV11-2 and TRBJ1-4; 8 nucleotides align to TRBD1. Germline lookup yields CDR1 SGHAT and CDR2 FQNNGV. V dropped 5 bases and J dropped 7; count of bases not matched to a gene: 9. The CDR3 covers 15 residues. The CDR3 region is CASSPRQGSGEKLFF. The CDR3 DNA reads TGTGCCAGCAGCCCAAGACAGGGGTCGGGTGAAAAACTGTTTTTT.

The chain carries TRBV6-5 and TRBJ1-6; perhaps TRBD1 as D (6 bases). V shed 4 bases and J shed 8 bases, with 15 bases lying between them. CDR3 length equals 15 residues. Germline V gene data show CDR1 as MNHEY and CDR2 as SVGAGI. The CDR3 DNA sequence: TGTGCCAGCAGTTTCCGGACAGAAGGGGATTCACCCCTCCACTTT. Amino acids: CASSFRTEGDSPLHF.

This clone was picked up one time. Written as DNA, the CDR3 is TGTGCCAGCAGGGGTAACGGCGGGATCAATGAGCAGTTCTTC. It translates to CASRGNGGINEQFF. J is TRBJ2-1 and V is TRBV28; weak D call: TRBD2 (6 bases). CDR3 size: 14 residues. Germline CDR1 and CDR2: MDHEN and SYDVKM. The V and J ends lost 6 bases and 6 bases respectively, with 15 bases between them.

This clone was observed a handful of times. The chain recombines TRBV6-1 with TRBJ2-5, with D tentatively TRBD2 (6 bases). The germline CDR1 and CDR2 sequences are MNHNS and SASEGT. V lost 1 base and J 4 bases, leaving 10 bases between the germline ends. The length of the CDR3 is 14 residues. CDR3 amino acids: CASSEVEGRETQYF. The CDR3 DNA reads as TGTGCCAGCAGTGAAGTGGAGGGCCGAGAGACCCAGTACTTC.

The V gene is TRBV25-1, the J gene TRBJ1-6, with 7 bases aligning to TRBD1. The CDR3 sequence is 15 residues long. With 5 bases clipped from V and 8 bases from J, the junction kept 9 bases outside the gene matches. Germline CDR1 reads MGHDK; CDR2 reads SYGVNS. The CDR3 here is CASSRQGYRDSPLHF. DNA for the CDR3: TGTGCCAGCAGTCGACAGGGATATAGGGATTCACCCCTCCACTTT.

V usage is TRBV9 and J usage is TRBJ2-3, with 9 bases aligning to TRBD2. In germline, CDR1 is SGDLS, CDR2 YYNGEE. The CDR3 is 18 residues long. Trimming took 2 bases from V and 4 from J; bases not matched to a gene: 14. The CDR3 spells CASSVGVGLAQGADTQYF. The CDR3 nucleotides are TGTGCCAGCAGCGTTGGAGTGGGACTAGCCCAGGGCGCAGATACGCAGTATTTT.

A few counts support this clone. The chain uses TRBV6-5 and TRBJ2-7; D is unresolved. The CDR3 contains 13 residues. Germline loops: CDR1 MNHEY, CDR2 SVGAGI. V lost 4 bases to trimming and J lost 0 bases, with 7 bases between them. The CDR3 DNA is TGTGCCAGCAGTTCTAGTAACTCCTACGAGCAGTACTTC. Protein sequence: CASSSSNSYEQYF.

The chain is built from TRBV9 and TRBJ1-1; possible D gene TRBD1, 6 bases. The V gene lost 3 bases and the J gene lost 0 bases, with 9 bases spanning the gap. Germline loops: CDR1 SGDLS, CDR2 YYNGEE. The CDR3 consists of 14 residues. The CDR3: CASSAGHMNTEAFF. CDR3 coding DNA: TGTGCCAGCAGCGCGGGACATATGAACACTGAAGCTTTCTTT. The complete variable domain, with remaining parts taken from reference TRBV9 and TRBJ1-1, reads DSGVTQTPKHLITATGQRVTLRCSPRSGDLSVYWYQQSLDQGLQFLIQYYNGEERAKGNILERFSAQQFPDLHSELNLSSLELGDSALYFCASSAGHMNTEAFFGQGTRLTVV.

The chain uses TRBV2 and TRBJ2-4; TRBD1 is a possible D gene (5 bases). Germline V gene lookup returns CDR1 SNHLY and CDR2 FYNNEI. This CDR3 is built from 12 residues. The V and J ends lost 6 bases and 5 bases respectively, with 8 bases between them. CDR3 DNA sequence: TGTGCCAGCAGCAGGGTTGAAAACATTCAGTACTTC. It specifies CASSRVENIQYF.

DNA for the CDR3: TGTGCCAGCAGTAGCCAGGGATCGAGATCACCCCTCCACTTT. This sequence encodes CASSSQGSRSPLHF. V usage is TRBV2 and J usage is TRBJ1-6; a possible D gene is TRBD1 (5 bases). This CDR3 comprises 14 residues. Germline-derived CDR1 and CDR2 are SNHLY and FYNNEI. V dropped 5 bases and J dropped 10 bases, with 15 bases sitting between them. Combining the CDR3 with reference TRBV2 and TRBJ1-6 gives the whole variable domain EPEVTQTPSHQVTQMGQEVILRCVPISNHLYFYWYRQILGQKVEFLVSFYNNEISEKSEIFDDQFSVERPDGSNFTLKIRSTKLEDSAMYFCASSSQGSRSPLHFGNGTRLTVT.

This clone was seen a single time. The chain combines TRBV5-4 with TRBJ1-6, with 9 nucleotides matching TRBD1. Germline lookup yields CDR1 SGHNT and CDR2 YYREEE (reference sequence). The CDR3 has 14 residues. After removal of 5 bases from V and 9 bases from J, the junction contained 6 bases not matched to a gene. CDR3 sequence: CASSYRDRASPLHF. CDR3 bases: TGTGCCAGCAGTTACCGGGACAGGGCTTCACCCCTCCACTTT.

The rearrangement uses TRBV5-3 and TRBJ2-7, with 10 bases aligning to TRBD2. TRBV5-3 is placed among ORFs of uncertain function. This CDR3 comprises 16 residues. V trimming: 2 bases; J trimming: 4 bases; junction bases outside the gene matches: 9. The chain's CDR3 is CARSFLLAGEKYEQYF. In DNA, the CDR3 is TGTGCCAGAAGCTTTCTGCTAGCGGGAGAAAAGTACGAGCAGTACTTC.

The V gene is TRBV5-1, the J gene TRBJ2-3; 8 nucleotides match TRBD1. Trimming cost V 4 bases and J 2 bases; bases outside gene matches: 9. The CDR3 covers 16 residues. CDR1 SGHRS and CDR2 YFSETQ come from the germline V gene. For the CDR3, the DNA is TGCGCCAGCAGCCCGGTGGACAGGGCCGCCACAGATACGCAGTATTTT. Protein product: CASSPVDRAATDTQYF. Supplemented by reference TRBV5-1 and TRBJ2-3, the full variable domain reads KAGVTQTPRYLIKTRGQQVTLSCSPISGHRSVSWYQQTPGQGLQFLFEYFSETQRNKGNFPGRFSGRQFSNSRSEMNVSTLELGDSALYLCASSPVDRAATDTQYFGPGTRLTVL.

This clone was found a few times. The chain combines TRBV5-4 with TRBJ1-1, with 11 bases lining up with TRBD1. The ends lost 4 bases at V and 3 bases at J; junction bases unmatched: 2. From germline, CDR1 is SGHNT and CDR2 YYREEE (reference sequence). The CDR3 contains 14 residues. CDR3 in DNA: TGTGCCAGCAGCGAGGGACAGGGGGACACTGAAGCTTTCTTT. It encodes CASSEGQGDTEAFF.

This chain connects TRBV7-9 to TRBJ2-7, with 10 positions matching TRBD1. With V trimmed by 7 bases and J by 7 bases, 16 bases remained unmatched. The CDR3 covers 16 residues. CDR1 is SEHNR and CDR2 is FQNEAQ in the germline V gene (reference sequence). The CDR3 loop reads CASTNTVGQGVEEQYF. The CDR3 DNA reads TGTGCCAGCACTAATACGGTAGGACAGGGGGTTGAGGAGCAGTACTTC.

The chain links TRBV3-1 (or the pseudogene TRBV3-2) to TRBJ2-4; 8 bases fit TRBD1. Unmatched junction bases numbered 5, after V lost 3 bases and J lost 4 bases. Germline V gene data show CDR1 as LGHDT and CDR2 as YNNKEL (reference sequence). This CDR3 is built from 15 residues. The CDR3 DNA reads as TGTGCCAGCAGCCAGAGGACAGGGACTAAAAACATTCAGTACTTC. Encoded protein: CASSQRTGTKNIQYF.

This chain connects TRBV5-1 to TRBJ2-3; 8 bases map to TRBD2. This CDR3 comprises 18 residues. The ends lost 1 base at V and 0 bases at J; junction bases unmatched: 10. Germline CDR1 reads SGHRS; CDR2 reads YFSETQ. The CDR3 coding sequence is TGCGCCAGCAGCTTGACCATTGAGTCTAGCGGGAGCACAGATACGCAGTATTTT. Translating gives CASSLTIESSGSTDTQYF.

This clone occurred once. The chain carries TRBV6-5 and TRBJ2-1; 8 nucleotides match TRBD2. This CDR3 contains 14 residues. The ends lost 2 bases at V and 6 bases at J; junction bases unmatched: 3. The V gene's germline CDR1 is MNHEY and CDR2 SVGAGI. As DNA, the CDR3 is TGTGCCAGCAGTTACGTCCGGGGGGGCAATGAGCAGTTCTTC. It encodes CASSYVRGGNEQFF.

The genes are TRBV27 and TRBJ1-2; the match to TRBD1 covers 7 bases. Germline trimming cut 6 bases from V and 6 bases from J; bases unmatched to any gene: 4. Germline CDR1 MNHEY, CDR2 SMNVEV (reference sequence). This CDR3 contains 12 residues. Written as DNA, the CDR3 is TGTGCCAGCAGAACAGGGGTGAATGGCTACACCTTC. This gives the protein CASRTGVNGYTF.